This T cell receptor (beta chain) is drawn from a study of graft-versus-host responses after intestinal transplantation. Study at large: After anti-thymocyte globulin induction, recipients took tacrolimus and steroids for approximately three years.

Germline V gene data show CDR1 as SGHDT and CDR2 as YYEEEE. The junction had 6 bases not matched to a gene; V was cut back by 4 bases and J by 2 bases. The CDR3 length is 15 residues. This clone was seen more than once but under ten times. The protocol was immunoSEQ multiplex PCR, while the TCRdb copy is restricted to in-frame clones and leaves out a portion. The table shows roughly 20,000 clones, with about half occurring only once. The sequenced sample was alloreactive CD4+ T cells from a mixed lymphocyte reaction culture, obtained before intestinal transplant. The subset is: CFSE-low proliferating T cells sorted from approximately six-day pre-transplant mixed lymphocyte reaction (GvH or HvG direction). The chain links TRBV5-6 to TRBJ2-7; 10 bases align to TRBD1. This TCR was recovered from a human patient who received an intestinal transplant. Written as DNA, the CDR3 is TGTGCCAGCAGCCCCGCGGGACAGGGGACCTACGAGCAGTACTTC. Residues: CASSPAGQGTYEQYF.